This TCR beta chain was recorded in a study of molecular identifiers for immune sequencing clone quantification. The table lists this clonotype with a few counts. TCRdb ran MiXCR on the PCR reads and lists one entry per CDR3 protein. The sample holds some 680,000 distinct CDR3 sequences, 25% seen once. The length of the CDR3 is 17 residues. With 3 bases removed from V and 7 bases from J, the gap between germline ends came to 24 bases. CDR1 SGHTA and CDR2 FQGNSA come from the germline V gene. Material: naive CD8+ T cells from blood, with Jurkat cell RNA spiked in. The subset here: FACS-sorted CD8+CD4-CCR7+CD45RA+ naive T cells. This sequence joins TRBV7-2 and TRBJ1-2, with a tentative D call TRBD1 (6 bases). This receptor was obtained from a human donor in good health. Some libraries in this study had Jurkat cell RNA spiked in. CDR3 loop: CASSFPRTETETTGYTF. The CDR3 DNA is TGTGCCAGCAGCTTTCCTCGGACAGAGACTGAGACTACTGGCTACACCTTC.